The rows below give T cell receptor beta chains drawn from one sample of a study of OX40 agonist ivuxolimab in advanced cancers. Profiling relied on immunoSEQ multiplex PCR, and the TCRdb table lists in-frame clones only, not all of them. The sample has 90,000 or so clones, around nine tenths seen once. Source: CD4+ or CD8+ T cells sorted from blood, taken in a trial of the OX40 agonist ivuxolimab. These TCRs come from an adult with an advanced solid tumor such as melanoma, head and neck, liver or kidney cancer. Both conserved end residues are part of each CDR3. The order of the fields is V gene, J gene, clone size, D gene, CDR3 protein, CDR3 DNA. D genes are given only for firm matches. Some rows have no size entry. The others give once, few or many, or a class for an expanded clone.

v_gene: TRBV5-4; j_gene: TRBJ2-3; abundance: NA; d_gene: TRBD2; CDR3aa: CASSLALAGNTQYF; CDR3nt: TGTGCCAGCAGCTTGGCCTTAGCGGGTAATACGCAGTATTTT
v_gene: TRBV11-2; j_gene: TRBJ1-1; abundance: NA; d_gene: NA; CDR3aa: CASSRGRGGTEAFF; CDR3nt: TGTGCCAGCAGCCGAGGTCGGGGGGGCACTGAAGCTTTCTTT
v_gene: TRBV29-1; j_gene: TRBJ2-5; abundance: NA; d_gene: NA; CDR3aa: CSVQVTSSGTQYF; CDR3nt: TGCAGCGTTCAAGTTACTTCGTCAGGGACCCAGTACTTC
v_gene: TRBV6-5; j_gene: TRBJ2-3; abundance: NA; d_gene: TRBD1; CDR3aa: CASTGQGTDTQYF; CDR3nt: TGTGCCAGCACCGGACAGGGTACAGATACGCAGTATTTT
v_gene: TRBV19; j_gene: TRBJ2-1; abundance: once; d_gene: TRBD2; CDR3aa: CASSSGPGGYNEQFF; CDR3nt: TGTGCCAGTAGTAGCGGGCCGGGAGGGTACAATGAGCAGTTCTTC
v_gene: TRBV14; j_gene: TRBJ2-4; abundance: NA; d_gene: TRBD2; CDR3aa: CASKRLGLAGGPNIQYF; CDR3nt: TGTGCCAGCAAAAGATTGGGGCTAGCGGGAGGGCCAAACATTCAGTACTTC
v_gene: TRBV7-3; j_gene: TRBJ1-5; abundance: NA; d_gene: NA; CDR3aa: CASSLAGDSNQPQHF; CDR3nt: TGTGCCAGCAGCTTAGCAGGGGATAGCAATCAGCCCCAGCATTTT
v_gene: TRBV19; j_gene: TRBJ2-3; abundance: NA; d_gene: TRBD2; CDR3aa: CASAWTSGPSTDTQYF; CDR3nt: TGTGCCAGTGCCTGGACTAGCGGGCCTAGCACAGATACGCAGTATTTT
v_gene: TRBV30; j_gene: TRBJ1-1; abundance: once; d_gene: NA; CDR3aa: CAWSGPGFPRVLNTEAFF; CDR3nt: TGTGCCTGGAGTGGTCCGGGTTTTCCTAGGGTCCTAAACACTGAAGCTTTCTTT
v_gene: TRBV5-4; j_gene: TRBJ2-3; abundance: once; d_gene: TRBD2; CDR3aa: CASSTPGLAGGTADTQYF; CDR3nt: TGCGCCAGCAGCACGCCGGGACTAGCGGGAGGGACCGCAGATACGCAGTATTTT